Listed here are 3 T cell receptor beta chains from one sample, sequenced in a study of OX40 agonist ivuxolimab in advanced cancers. Profiling relied on immunoSEQ multiplex PCR, and the TCRdb table lists in-frame clones only, not all of them. The sample carries approximately 94,000 clones, roughly 84% recorded once. The specimen was CD4+ or CD8+ T cells sorted from blood, collected in a trial of the OX40 agonist ivuxolimab. The receptors originated from an adult with an advanced solid tumor such as melanoma, head and neck, liver or kidney cancer.

This chain uses TRBV28 with TRBJ1-1; D might be TRBD1 (6 bases). The CDR3 is 14 residues long. The V end lost 8 bases, the J end lost 7 bases, and 20 bases lay between the germline ends. CDR1 and CDR2 (germline): MDHEN, SYDVKM. CDR3 sequence (DNA): TGTGCCAGCGGGGTGGGTACAGGGAATATTGAAGCTTTCTTT. As protein: CASGVGTGNIEAFF.

The chain couples TRBV4-3 to TRBJ1-6, with D uncertain. The ends were cut back, 0 bases at V and 11 bases at J, with 14 bases in the middle. The V gene's germline CDR1 is LGHNA and CDR2 YSLEER. This CDR3 comprises 15 residues. CDR3 amino acids: CASSQDPDFGAPLHF. The DNA for the CDR3 is TGCGCCAGCAGCCAAGATCCGGACTTTGGGGCACCCCTCCACTTT.

This clone was detected a few times. The CDR3 sequence: CASSTGQTNYGYTF. CDR3 DNA: TGTGCCAGCAGCACGGGACAGACTAACTATGGCTACACCTTC. The rearrangement links TRBV5-4 to TRBJ1-2, with TRBD1 identical over 7 bases. After removal of 4 bases from V and 0 bases from J, the junction contained 3 bases not matched to a gene. From germline, CDR1 is SGHNT and CDR2 YYREEE (reference sequence). There are 14 residues in the CDR3.